This TCR beta chain appears in the sequencing data of a study of T cells after yellow fever vaccination. The V end lost 5 bases, the J end lost 5 bases, and 27 bases lay between the germline ends. Germline values: CDR1 SGHTA, CDR2 FQGNSA. There are 19 residues in the CDR3. This clonotype was detected many times. TCRdb reanalysed the 5' RACE reads using MiXCR and keeps one entry per CDR3 protein. The sample lists just over 300,000 distinct CDR3 sequences, roughly 4% occurring once. The gene calls are TRBV7-2 and TRBJ2-2; D tentatively fits TRBD1 or TRBD2 (6 bases each). The origin of this receptor is a man aged 18 to 29 who received the YFV17D yellow fever vaccine. This specimen consisted of PBMCs, obtained on the day of the yellow fever booster vaccination. The CDR3 sequence: CASSASLPGALRGTGELFF. The CDR3 coding sequence is TGTGCCAGCAGCGCATCCCTCCCGGGGGCGCTTCGTGGGACCGGGGAGCTGTTTTTT.